This T cell receptor beta chain is from a study of T cell repertoires in cytomegalovirus infection. Study information: Both a matching HLA type and CMV infection were indicated by public TCR beta signatures.

CDR1 SGHVS and CDR2 FNYEAQ come from the germline V gene. This CDR3 has 16 residues. The V end was cut by 5 bases, the J end by 0 bases, with 17 bases between. There are many counts of this clonotype. Antigen unknown. TCRdb itself ran the reads through MiXCR, one entry per CDR3 protein. The sample yields approximately 990,000 distinct CDR3 sequences, roughly 30% seen once. This sample comprised cultured CD8+ T cells from PBMCs, obtained from culture after CMV antigen stimulation. The chain joins TRBV7-6 to TRBJ2-7; D tentatively fits TRBD1 or TRBD2 (7 bases each). This receptor was identified in a human donor in good health (CMV status not recorded). Some clones in this sample may be carry-over from other donors' samples. The CDR3 reads CASSKGASGFSYEQYF. The DNA for the CDR3 is TGTGCCAGCAGCAAGGGGGCTAGCGGATTCTCCTACGAGCAGTACTTC.